The entry that follows covers one T cell receptor beta chain sequence. The data stem from a study of blood T cell repertoires in COVID-19. As for the study in general: T cells, B-cell-depleted T cells, or PBMCs provided the cDNA or gDNA that served as material.

With 5 bases clipped from V and 4 bases from J, the junction kept 3 bases outside the gene matches. CDR1 is SGHTA, CDR2 FQGNSA, per germline. The CDR3 consists of 14 residues. Data came from immunoSEQ multiplex PCR; TCRdb stores just in-frame clones and leaves some out. The sample yields over 200,000 clones, 80% to 90% seen once. What was sequenced was peripheral blood. The TCR sequence derives from a young man with COVID-19, enrolled during active disease. The J gene is TRBJ2-7, the V gene TRBV7-2, with 12 bases that match TRBD2. CDR3 coding DNA: TGTGCCAGCAGCCCTACTAGCGGGAGGTACGAGCAGTACTTC. It encodes CASSPTSGRYEQYF. Combining the CDR3 with reference TRBV7-2 and TRBJ2-7 gives the whole variable domain GAGVSQSPSNKVTEKGKDVELRCDPISGHTALYWYRQSLGQGLEFLIYFQGNSAPDKSGLPSDRFSAERTGGSVSTLTIQRTQQEDSAVYLCASSPTSGRYEQYFGPGTRLTVT.